This T cell receptor (beta chain) came from a study of blood T cell repertoires in COVID-19. Trimming cost V 9 bases and J 12 bases; bases outside gene matches: 15. The CDR3 has 16 amino acids. In germline, CDR1 is LGHNT, CDR2 FRNRAP. Produced via immunoSEQ multiplex PCR; TCRdb's table is partial and in-frame only. The sample lists fewer than 200,000 clones, around 85% seen once, with around 21% in the top ten. This sequence originates from a man between 65 and 85 years old with active or convalescent COVID-19. V is TRBV12-5 and J is TRBJ2-1; 15 nucleotides agree with TRBD2. Sequencing input: peripheral blood. In DNA, the CDR3 is TGTGCTAGGGGGACGTTTCGGGGACTAGCGGGAGGTAGGCAGTTCTTC. Translated, it gives CARGTFRGLAGGRQFF.